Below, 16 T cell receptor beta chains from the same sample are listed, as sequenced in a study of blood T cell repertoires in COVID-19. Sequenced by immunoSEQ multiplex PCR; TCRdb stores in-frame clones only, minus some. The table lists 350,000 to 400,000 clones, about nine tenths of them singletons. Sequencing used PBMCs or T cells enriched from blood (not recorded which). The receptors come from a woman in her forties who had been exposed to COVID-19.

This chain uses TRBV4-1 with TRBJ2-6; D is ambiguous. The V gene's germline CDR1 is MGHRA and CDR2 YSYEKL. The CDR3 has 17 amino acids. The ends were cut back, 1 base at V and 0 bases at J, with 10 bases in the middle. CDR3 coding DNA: TGCGCCAGCAGCCAAGCGCAGGCCAGCTCTGGGGCCAACGTCCTGACTTTC. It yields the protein CASSQAQASSGANVLTF.

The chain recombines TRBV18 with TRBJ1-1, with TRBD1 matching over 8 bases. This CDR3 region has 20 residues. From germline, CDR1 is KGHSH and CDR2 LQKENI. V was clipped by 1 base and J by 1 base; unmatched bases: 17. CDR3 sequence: CASSPLFIREGQGWNTEAFF. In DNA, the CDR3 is TGTGCCAGCTCACCACTCTTCATCCGGGAAGGACAGGGCTGGAACACTGAAGCTTTCTTT.

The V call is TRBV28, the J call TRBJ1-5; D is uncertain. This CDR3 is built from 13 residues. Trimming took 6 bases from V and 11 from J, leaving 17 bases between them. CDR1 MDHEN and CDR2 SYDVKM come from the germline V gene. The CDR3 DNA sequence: TGTGCCAGCAGGACACCGACCCTATCGGCCCAGCATTTT. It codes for CASRTPTLSAQHF.

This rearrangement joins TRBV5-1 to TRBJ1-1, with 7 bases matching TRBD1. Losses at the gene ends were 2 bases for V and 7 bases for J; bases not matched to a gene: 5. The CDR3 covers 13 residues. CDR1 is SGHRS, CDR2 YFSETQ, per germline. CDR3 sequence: CASSLEGALEAFF. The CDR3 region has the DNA TGCGCCAGCAGCTTAGAGGGGGCACTTGAAGCTTTCTTT.

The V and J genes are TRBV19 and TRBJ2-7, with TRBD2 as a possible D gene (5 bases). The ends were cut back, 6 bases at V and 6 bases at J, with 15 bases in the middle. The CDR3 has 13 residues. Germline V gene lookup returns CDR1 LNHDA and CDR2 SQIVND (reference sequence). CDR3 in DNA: TGTGCCAGTAGACGTCGGCCTAGCTCCGAGCAGTACTTC. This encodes CASRRRPSSEQYF.

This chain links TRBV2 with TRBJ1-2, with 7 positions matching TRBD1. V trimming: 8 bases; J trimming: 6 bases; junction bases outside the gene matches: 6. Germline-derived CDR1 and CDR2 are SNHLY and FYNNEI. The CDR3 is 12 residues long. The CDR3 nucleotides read TGTGCCAGCCTGACAGGGTTAAATGGCTACACCTTC. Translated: CASLTGLNGYTF.

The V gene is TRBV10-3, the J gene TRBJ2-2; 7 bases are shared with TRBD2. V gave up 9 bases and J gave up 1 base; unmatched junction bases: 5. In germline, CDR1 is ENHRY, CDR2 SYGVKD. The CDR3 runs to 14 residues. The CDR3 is CAIRLAQNTGELFF. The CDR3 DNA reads TGTGCCATTCGACTAGCCCAGAACACCGGGGAGCTGTTTTTT.

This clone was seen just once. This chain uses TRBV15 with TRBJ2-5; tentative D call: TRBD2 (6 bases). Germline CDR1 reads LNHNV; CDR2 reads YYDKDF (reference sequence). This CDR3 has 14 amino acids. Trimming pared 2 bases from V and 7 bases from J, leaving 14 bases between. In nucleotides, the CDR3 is TGTGCCACCAGCAGAAGCCGGGAGTCGTGGACCCAGTACTTC. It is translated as CATSRSRESWTQYF. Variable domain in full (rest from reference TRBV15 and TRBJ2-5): DAMVIQNPRYQVTQFGKPVTLSCSQTLNHNVMYWYQQKSSQAPKLLFHYYDKDFNNEADTPDNFQSRRPNTSFCFLDIRSPGLGDTAMYLCATSRSRESWTQYFGPGTRLLVL.

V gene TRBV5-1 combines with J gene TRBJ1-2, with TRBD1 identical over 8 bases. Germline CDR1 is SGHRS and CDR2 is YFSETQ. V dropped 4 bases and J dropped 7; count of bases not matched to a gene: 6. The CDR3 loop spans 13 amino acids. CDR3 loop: CASSGIDRGGYTF. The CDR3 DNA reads TGCGCCAGCAGCGGGATTGACAGGGGTGGCTACACCTTC.

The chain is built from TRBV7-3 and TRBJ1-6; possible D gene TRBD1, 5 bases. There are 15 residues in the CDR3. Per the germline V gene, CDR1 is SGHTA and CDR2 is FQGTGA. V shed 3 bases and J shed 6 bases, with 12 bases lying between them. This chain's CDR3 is CASSLLAQGNSPLHF. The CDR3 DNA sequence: TGTGCCAGCAGCTTGTTAGCTCAGGGTAATTCACCCCTCCACTTT.

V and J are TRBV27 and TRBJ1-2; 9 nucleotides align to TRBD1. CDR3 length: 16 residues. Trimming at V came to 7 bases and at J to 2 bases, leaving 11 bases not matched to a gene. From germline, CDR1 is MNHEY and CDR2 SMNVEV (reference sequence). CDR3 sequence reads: CASTTYRTGVNYGYTF. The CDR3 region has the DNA TGTGCCAGCACCACTTATCGGACAGGGGTAAACTATGGCTACACCTTC.

The CDR3 region is CATQMDSNNEQFF. The DNA for the CDR3 is TGTGCCACCCAAATGGACAGCAACAATGAGCAGTTCTTC. The chain couples TRBV18 to TRBJ2-1; a possible D gene is TRBD1 (6 bases). The CDR3 spans 13 residues. Germline CDR1 KGHSH, CDR2 LQKENI. V shed 10 bases and J shed 5 bases, with 15 bases lying between them.

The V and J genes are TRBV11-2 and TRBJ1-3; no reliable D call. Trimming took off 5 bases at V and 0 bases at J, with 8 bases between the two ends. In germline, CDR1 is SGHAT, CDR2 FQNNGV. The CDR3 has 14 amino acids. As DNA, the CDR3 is TGTGCCAGCAGCCCCGACTACTCTGGAAACACCATATATTTT. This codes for CASSPDYSGNTIYF.

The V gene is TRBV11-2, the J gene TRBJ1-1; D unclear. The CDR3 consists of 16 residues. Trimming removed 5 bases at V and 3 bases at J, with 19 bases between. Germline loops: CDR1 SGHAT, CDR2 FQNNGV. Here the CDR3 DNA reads TGTGCCAGCAGCGCAAGTTCGGTCCGAGTCCACACTGAAGCTTTCTTT. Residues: CASSASSVRVHTEAFF.

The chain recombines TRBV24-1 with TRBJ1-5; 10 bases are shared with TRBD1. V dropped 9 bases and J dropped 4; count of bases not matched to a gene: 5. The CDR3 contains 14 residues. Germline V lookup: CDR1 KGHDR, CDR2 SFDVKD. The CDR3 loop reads CATSRTGGNQPQHF. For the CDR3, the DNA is TGTGCCACCTCCAGGACAGGGGGGAATCAGCCCCAGCATTTT.

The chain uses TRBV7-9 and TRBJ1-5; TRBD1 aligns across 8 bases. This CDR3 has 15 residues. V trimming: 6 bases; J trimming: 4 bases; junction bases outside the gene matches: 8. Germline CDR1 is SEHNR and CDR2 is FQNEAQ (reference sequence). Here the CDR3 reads CASSSGQGGNQPQHF. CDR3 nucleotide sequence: TGTGCCAGCAGTTCTGGACAGGGAGGGAATCAGCCCCAGCATTTT.